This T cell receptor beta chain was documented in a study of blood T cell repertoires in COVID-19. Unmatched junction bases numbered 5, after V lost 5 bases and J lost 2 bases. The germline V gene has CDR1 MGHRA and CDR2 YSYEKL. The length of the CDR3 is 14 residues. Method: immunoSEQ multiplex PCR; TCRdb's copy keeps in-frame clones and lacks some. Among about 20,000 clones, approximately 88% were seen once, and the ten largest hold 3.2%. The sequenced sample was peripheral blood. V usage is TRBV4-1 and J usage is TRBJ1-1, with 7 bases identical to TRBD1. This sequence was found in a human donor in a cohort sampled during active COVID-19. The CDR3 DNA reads TGCGCCAGCAGCATTGGGACAGAAAACACTGAAGCTTTCTTT. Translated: CASSIGTENTEAFF.